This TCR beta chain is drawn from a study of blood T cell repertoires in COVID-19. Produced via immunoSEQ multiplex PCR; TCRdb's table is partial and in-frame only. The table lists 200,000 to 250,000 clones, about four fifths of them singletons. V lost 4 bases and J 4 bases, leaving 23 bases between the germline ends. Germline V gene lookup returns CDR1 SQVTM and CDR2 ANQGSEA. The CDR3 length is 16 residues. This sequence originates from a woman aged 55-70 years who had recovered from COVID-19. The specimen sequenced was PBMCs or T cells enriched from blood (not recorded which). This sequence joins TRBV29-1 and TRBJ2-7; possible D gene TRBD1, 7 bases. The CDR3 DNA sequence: TGCAGCGTTGGGGCGTGGGCGGGACAGACCATGTACGAGCAGTACTTC. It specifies CSVGAWAGQTMYEQYF.